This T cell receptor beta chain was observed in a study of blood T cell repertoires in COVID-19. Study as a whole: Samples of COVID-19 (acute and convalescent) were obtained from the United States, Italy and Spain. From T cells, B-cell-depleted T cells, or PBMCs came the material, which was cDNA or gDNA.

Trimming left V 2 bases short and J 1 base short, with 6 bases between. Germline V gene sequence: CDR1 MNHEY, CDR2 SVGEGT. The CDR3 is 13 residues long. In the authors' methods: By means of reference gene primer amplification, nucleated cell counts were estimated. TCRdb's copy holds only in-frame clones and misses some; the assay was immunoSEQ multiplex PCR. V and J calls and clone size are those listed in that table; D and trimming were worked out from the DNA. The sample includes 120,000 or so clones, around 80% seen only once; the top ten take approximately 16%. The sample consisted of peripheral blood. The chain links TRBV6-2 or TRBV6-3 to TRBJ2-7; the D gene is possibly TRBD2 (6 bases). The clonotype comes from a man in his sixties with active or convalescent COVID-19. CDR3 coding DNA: TGTGCCAGCAGTTACGGGACTTCCTACGAGCAGTACTTC. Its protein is CASSYGTSYEQYF.